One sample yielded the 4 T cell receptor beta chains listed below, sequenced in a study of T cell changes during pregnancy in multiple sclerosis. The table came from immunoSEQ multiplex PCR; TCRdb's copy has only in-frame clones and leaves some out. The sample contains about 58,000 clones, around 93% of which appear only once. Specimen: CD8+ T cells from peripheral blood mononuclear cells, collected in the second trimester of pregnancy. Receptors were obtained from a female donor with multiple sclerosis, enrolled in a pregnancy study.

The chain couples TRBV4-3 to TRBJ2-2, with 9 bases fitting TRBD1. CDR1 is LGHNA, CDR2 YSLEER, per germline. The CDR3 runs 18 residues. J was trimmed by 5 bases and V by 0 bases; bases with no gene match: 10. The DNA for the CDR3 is TGCGCCAGCAGCCAAGATCTGACCGGGACAGGGATTACCGGGGAGCTGTTTTTT. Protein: CASSQDLTGTGITGELFF.

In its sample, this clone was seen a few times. The CDR3 loop reads CASTVGNQPQHF. The CDR3 DNA reads as TGTGCCAGTACTGTGGGCAATCAGCCCCAGCATTTT. The chain employs TRBV28 and TRBJ1-5; D not certain. In germline, CDR1 is MDHEN, CDR2 SYDVKM. V was pared by 9 bases and J by 2 bases, with 8 bases between. The CDR3 extends over 12 amino acids. The variable domain in full, completed from reference TRBV28 and TRBJ1-5, reads DVKVTQSSRYLVKRTGEKVFLECVQDMDHENMFWYRQDPGLGLRLIYFSYDVKMKEKGDIPEGYSVSREKKERFSLILESASTNQTSMYLCASTVGNQPQHFGDGTRLSIL.

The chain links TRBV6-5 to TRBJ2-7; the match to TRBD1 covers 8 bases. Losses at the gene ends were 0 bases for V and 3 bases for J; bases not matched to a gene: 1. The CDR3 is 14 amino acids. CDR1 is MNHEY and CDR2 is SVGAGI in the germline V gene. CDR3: CASSYSQGGYEQYF. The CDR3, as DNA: TGTGCCAGCAGTTACTCACAGGGGGGCTACGAGCAGTACTTC.

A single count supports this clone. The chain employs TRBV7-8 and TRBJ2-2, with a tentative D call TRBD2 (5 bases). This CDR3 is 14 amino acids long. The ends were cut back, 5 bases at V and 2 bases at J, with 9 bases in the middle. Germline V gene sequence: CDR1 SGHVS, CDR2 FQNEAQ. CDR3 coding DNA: TGTGCCAGCAGCAAGAGGACTAACACCGGGGAGCTGTTTTTT. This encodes CASSKRTNTGELFF. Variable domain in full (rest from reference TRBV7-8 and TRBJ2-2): GAGVSQSPRYKVAKRGQDVALRCDPISGHVSLFWYQQALGQGPEFLTYFQNEAQLDKSGLPSDRFFAERPEGSVSTLKIQRTQQEDSAVYLCASSKRTNTGELFFGEGSRLTVL.